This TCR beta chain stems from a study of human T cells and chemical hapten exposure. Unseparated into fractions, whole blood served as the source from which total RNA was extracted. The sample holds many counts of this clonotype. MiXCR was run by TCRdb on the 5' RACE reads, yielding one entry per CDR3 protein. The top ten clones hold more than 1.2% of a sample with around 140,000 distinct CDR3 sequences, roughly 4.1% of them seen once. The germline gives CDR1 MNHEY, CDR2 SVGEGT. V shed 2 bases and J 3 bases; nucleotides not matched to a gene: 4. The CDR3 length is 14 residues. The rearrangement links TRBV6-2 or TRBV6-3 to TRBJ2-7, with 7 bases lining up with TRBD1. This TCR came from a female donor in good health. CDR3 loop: CASSYEGAVYEQYF. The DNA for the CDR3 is TGTGCCAGCAGTTACGAGGGGGCTGTCTACGAGCAGTACTTC.